A single T cell receptor beta chain is shown here with its context. The sample belongs to a study of blood T cell repertoires in COVID-19. For the study at large: Collection of acute and convalescent COVID-19 samples took place in the United States, Italy and Spain.

The germline CDR1 and CDR2 sequences are GTSNPN and SVGIG (reference sequence). This CDR3 has 15 residues. Trimming left V 5 bases short and J 0 bases short, with 15 bases between. Authors' data handling: Reference gene primer amplification gave estimated nucleated cell counts. Here immunoSEQ multiplex PCR was the method, and the copy in TCRdb shows in-frame clones only, minus some. V and J calls and clone size are copied from that table; D and trimming were computed from the DNA. The table includes about 390,000 clones, 80% to 90% detected once. Donors were grouped by their self-reported clinical history.

The source of this sequence is a woman between 50 and 59 years old who had recovered from COVID-19. The sequenced material came from PBMCs or T cells enriched from blood (not recorded which). The V and J genes are TRBV30 and TRBJ2-3; D may be TRBD2 (5 bases). The CDR3 nucleotides read TGTGCCTGGGCAAGGGCGGGCGGAAGCACAGATACGCAGTATTTT. Residues: CAWARAGGSTDTQYF. The full variable domain, its missing parts supplied by reference TRBV30 and TRBJ2-3, is SQTIHQWPATLVQPVGSPLSLECTVEGTSNPNLYWYRQAAGRGLQLLFYSVGIGQISSEVPQNLSASRPQDRQFILSSKKLLLSDSGFYLCAWARAGGSTDTQYFGPGTRLTVL.